This T cell receptor (beta chain) was captured by sequencing in a study of T cell repertoires in cytomegalovirus infection. General study points: The cumulative frequency of public TCR beta families identified carriers of CMV plus the relevant HLA.

TCRdb re-called the reads through MiXCR, storing one row per CDR3 protein. Among approximately 500,000 distinct CDR3 sequences, 16% were seen once, and the ten largest hold under 30%. Comments on this clonotype: What it binds is not known.

The CDR3 length is 14 residues. The germline V gene encodes CDR1 DFQATT and CDR2 SNEGSKA (reference sequence). Trimming removed 6 bases from V and 6 bases from J, with 21 bases in between. This chain connects TRBV20-1 to TRBJ2-7; D possibly corresponds to TRBD1 (6 bases). Specimen: CD8+ T cells from PBMCs. This TCR derives from a human donor in good health (CMV status not recorded). Some clones in this sample may be carry-over from other donors' samples. CDR3 in DNA: TGCAGTGCCAGTTCGGAGCAGGGGATGACCGAGCAGTACTTC. Its translation: CSASSEQGMTEQYF.